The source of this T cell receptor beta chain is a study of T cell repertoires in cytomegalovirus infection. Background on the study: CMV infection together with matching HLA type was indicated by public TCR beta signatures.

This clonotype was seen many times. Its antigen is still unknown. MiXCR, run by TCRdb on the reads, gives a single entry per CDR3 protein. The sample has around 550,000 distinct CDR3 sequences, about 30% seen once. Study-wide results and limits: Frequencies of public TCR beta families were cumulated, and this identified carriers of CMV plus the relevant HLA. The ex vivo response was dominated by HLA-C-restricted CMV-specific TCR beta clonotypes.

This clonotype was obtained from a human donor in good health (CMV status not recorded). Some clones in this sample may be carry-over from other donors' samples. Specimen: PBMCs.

As DNA, the CDR3 is TGTGCCAGCGGCCGCGGGGGGCTCGTGGATGAGCAGTTCTTC. Encoded protein: CASGRGGLVDEQFF. The V call is TRBV7-6, the J call TRBJ2-1; the match to TRBD2 covers 8 bases. The CDR3 runs 14 residues. The germline V gene has CDR1 SGHVS and CDR2 FNYEAQ. V dropped 8 bases and J dropped 8; count of bases not matched to a gene: 11.